Detailed here is one T cell receptor (beta chain). Patients from Seattle were sampled longitudinally, starting during active infection. With V trimmed by 7 bases and J by 8 bases, 7 bases remained unmatched. The CDR3 spans 11 residues. Germline V CDR1 and CDR2: GTSNPN, SVGIG (reference sequence). The data stem from a study of blood T cell repertoires in COVID-19. Looking at the study overall: Some COVID-19 samples were acute and others convalescent; all came from the United States, Italy and Spain. T cells, B-cell-depleted T cells, or PBMCs supplied cDNA or gDNA.

Per the study methods: It was from reference gene primer amplification that nucleated cell counts were estimated. The protocol was immunoSEQ multiplex PCR, while the TCRdb copy is restricted to in-frame clones and leaves out a portion. D and trimming come from the DNA, and the V and J calls and clone size come from that table. The profile covers about 150,000 clones, with around four fifths appearing a single time and about 2.7% taken by the ten largest. The rearrangement links TRBV30 to TRBJ1-2; 7 bases agree with TRBD1. The TCR was taken from a woman aged 80 or older with COVID-19, enrolled during active disease. The sequencing input was peripheral blood. The CDR3: CALDRVRGYTF. The CDR3 DNA reads as TGTGCCTTAGACAGGGTCCGGGGCTACACCTTC.